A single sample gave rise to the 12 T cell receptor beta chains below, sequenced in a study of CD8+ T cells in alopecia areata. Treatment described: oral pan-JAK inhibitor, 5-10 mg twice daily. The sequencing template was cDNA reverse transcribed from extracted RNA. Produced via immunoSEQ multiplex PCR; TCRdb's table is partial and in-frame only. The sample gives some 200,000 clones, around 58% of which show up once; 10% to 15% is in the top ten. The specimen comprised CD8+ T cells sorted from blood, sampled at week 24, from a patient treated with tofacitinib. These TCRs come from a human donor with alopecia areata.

Written as DNA, the CDR3 is TGCAGCGTTGAGGGGGGGGCCAACTACAATGAGCAGTTCTTC. Translating it yields CSVEGGANYNEQFF. The chain carries TRBV29-1 and TRBJ2-1, with a weak D call TRBD2 (7 bases). The CDR3 totals 14 residues. Germline values: CDR1 SQVTM, CDR2 ANQGSEA. The V and J ends lost 3 bases and 3 bases respectively, with 12 bases between them.

The CDR3 coding sequence is TGTGCCAGCAGTGGACACCGCCTCTTCACCGGGGAGCTGTTTTTT. Protein product: CASSGHRLFTGELFF. This chain joins TRBV6-1 and TRBJ2-2; D is undetermined. V was shortened by 4 bases and J by 4 bases, with 13 bases between the two germline ends. Germline CDR1 and CDR2: MNHNS and SASEGT. This CDR3 comprises 15 residues.

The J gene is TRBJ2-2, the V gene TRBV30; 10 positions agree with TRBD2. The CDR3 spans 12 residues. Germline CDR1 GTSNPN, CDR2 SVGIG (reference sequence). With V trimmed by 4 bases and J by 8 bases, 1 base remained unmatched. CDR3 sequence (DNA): TGTGCCTGGATGACTAGCGGGGGGGAGCTGTTTTTT. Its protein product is CAWMTSGGELFF.

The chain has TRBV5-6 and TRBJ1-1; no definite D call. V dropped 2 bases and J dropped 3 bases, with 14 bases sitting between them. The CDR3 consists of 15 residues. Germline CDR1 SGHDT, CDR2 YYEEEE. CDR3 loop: CASSFPSAGHTEAFF. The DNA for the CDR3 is TGTGCCAGCAGCTTTCCGTCGGCAGGACACACTGAAGCTTTCTTT.

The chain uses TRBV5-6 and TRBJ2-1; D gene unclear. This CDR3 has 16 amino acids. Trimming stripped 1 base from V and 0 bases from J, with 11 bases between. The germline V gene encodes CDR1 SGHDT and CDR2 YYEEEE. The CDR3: CASSLNMDHSYNEQFF. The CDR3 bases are TGTGCCAGCAGCTTGAACATGGACCACTCCTACAATGAGCAGTTCTTC.

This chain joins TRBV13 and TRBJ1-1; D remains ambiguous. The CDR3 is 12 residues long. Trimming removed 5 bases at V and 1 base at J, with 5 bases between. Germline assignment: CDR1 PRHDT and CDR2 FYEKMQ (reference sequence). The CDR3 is CASSQTNTEAFF. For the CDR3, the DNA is TGTGCCAGCAGCCAGACGAACACTGAAGCTTTCTTT.

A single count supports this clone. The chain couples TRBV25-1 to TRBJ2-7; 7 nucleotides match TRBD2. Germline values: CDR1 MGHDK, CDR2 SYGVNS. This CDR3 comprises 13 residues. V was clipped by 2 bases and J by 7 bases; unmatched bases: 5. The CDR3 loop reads CASSEGPGGEQYF. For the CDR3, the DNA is TGTGCCAGCAGTGAAGGACCCGGGGGGGAGCAGTACTTC.

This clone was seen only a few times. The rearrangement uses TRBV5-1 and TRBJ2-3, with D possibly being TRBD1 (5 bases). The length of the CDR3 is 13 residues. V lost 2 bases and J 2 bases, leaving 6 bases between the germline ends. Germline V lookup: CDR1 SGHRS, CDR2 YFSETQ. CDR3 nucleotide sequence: TGCGCCAGCAGCTTAGGGGCCACAGATACGCAGTATTTT. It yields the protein CASSLGATDTQYF.

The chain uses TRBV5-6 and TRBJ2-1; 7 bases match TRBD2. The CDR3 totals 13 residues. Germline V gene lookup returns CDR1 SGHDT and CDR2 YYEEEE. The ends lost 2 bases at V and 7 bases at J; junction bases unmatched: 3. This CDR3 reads CASSFGLGNEQFF. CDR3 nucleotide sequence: TGTGCCAGCAGCTTTGGACTAGGTAATGAGCAGTTCTTC.

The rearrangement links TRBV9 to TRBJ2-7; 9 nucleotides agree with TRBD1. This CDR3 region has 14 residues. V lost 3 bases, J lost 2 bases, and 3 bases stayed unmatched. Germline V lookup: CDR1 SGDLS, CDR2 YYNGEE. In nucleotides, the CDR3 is TGTGCCAGCAGCGCCGGACAGGGGCCCTACGAGCAGTACTTC. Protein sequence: CASSAGQGPYEQYF.

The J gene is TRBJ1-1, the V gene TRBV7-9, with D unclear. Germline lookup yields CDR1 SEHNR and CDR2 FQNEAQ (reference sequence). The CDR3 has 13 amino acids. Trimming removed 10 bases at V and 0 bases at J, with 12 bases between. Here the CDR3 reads CATYSTMNTEAFF. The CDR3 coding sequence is TGTGCCACCTATTCCACCATGAACACTGAAGCTTTCTTT.

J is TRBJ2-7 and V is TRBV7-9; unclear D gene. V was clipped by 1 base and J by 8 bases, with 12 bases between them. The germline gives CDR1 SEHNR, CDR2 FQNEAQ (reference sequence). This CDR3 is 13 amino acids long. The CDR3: CASSLGGGAKQYF. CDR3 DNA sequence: TGTGCCAGCAGCTTAGGGGGTGGCGCCAAGCAGTACTTC.